These T cell receptor beta chains were read from a single sample in a study of T-cell memory formation after mild COVID-19. TCRdb used MiXCR to reprocess the 5' RACE reads, holding one entry per CDR3 protein. The sample contains roughly 58,000 distinct CDR3 sequences, more than 8% of which appear only once. The sequencing input was PBMCs or a T cell subset sorted from them (not recorded which). All receptors derive from a man aged 18 to 30 who had mild COVID-19 (a few samples of this study predate the infection). Cell type and time point are not known. Each CDR3 is given with its conserved first and last residue. The D gene is left open where the match is weak. Rows may omit the clone size; those that give it use once, few, many or a size class.

TRBJ2-4 | TRBD1 | many | TRBV5-6 | CASSLDRANIQYF | TGTGCCAGCAGCCTAGACAGGGCGAACATTCAGTACTTC
TRBJ2-1 | TRBD1 | few | TRBV24-1 | CATSDSGTGIHNEQFF | TGTGCCACCAGTGATTCCGGGACAGGGATTCACAATGAGCAGTTCTTC
TRBJ2-5 | TRBD2 | many | TRBV7-2 | CASSPTSGGQTQYF | TGTGCCAGCAGCCCTACTAGCGGGGGACAGACCCAGTACTTC
TRBJ2-3 | NA | few | TRBV7-2 | CASSPGVLGADTQYF | TGTGCCAGCAGCCCAGGAGTCTTGGGTGCAGATACGCAGTATTTT
TRBJ1-1 | NA | NA | TRBV7-7 | CASSARTHTEAFF | TGTGCCAGCAGCGCCAGGACACATACTGAAGCTTTCTTT
TRBJ2-7 | TRBD2 | few | TRBV20-1 | CSALNQGLAHEQYF | TGCAGTGCTCTCAACCAGGGACTAGCCCACGAGCAGTACTTC
TRBJ2-7 | NA | NA | TRBV7-2 | CASSLGTAWQYF | TGTGCCAGCAGCTTAGGCACGGCTTGGCAGTACTTC
TRBJ1-1 | NA | NA | TRBV20-1 | CSAREGNTEAFF | TGCAGTGCTAGAGAGGGAAACACTGAAGCTTTCTTT
TRBJ2-1 | TRBD1 | many | TRBV5-1 | CASSRGQSSYNEQFF | TGCGCCAGCAGCCGGGGACAGAGCTCCTACAATGAGCAGTTCTTC
TRBJ1-1 | NA | NA | TRBV9 | CASSVTSHSTEAFF | TGTGCCAGCAGCGTAACCTCACATAGCACTGAAGCTTTCTTT
TRBJ2-6 | NA | few | TRBV7-6 | CASSPGRRESGANVLTF | TGTGCCAGCAGCCCCGGACGTCGGGAATCTGGGGCCAACGTCCTGACTTTC
TRBJ2-3 | TRBD2 | once | TRBV6-1 | CASRTLAGGPDTQYF | TGTGCCAGCAGGACCCTAGCGGGGGGTCCAGATACGCAGTATTTT
TRBJ2-2 | NA | few | TRBV2 | CASSGQLNTGELFF | TGTGCCAGCAGTGGGCAGCTTAACACCGGGGAGCTGTTTTTT
TRBJ2-7 | TRBD1 | few | TRBV29-1 | CSVAGQTYEQYF | TGCAGCGTTGCGGGACAGACTTACGAGCAGTACTTC
TRBJ1-5 | NA | few | TRBV10-3 | CAISESGGQLTQHF | TGTGCCATCAGTGAGTCAGGAGGCCAGCTAACCCAGCATTTT
TRBJ1-2 | NA | few | TRBV27 | CASSPTGRGYTF | TGTGCCAGCAGTCCTACAGGGAGAGGCTACACCTTC
TRBJ2-7 | TRBD2 | few | TRBV5-4 | CASSSLAGAGEQYF | TGTGCCAGCAGCTCGCTAGCGGGGGCGGGTGAGCAGTACTTC
TRBJ2-2 | TRBD2 | NA | TRBV3-1 | CASSRTSGGLGELFF | TGTGCCAGCAGCCGGACTAGCGGGGGGCTCGGGGAGCTGTTTTTT
TRBJ2-5 | TRBD2 | NA | TRBV7-2 | CASSGGRVQETQYF | TGTGCCAGCAGCGGGGGGAGGGTTCAAGAGACCCAGTACTTC
TRBJ2-1 | NA | NA | TRBV9 | CASNLWGIHEQFF | TGTGCCAGCAACCTCTGGGGTATCCATGAGCAGTTCTTC
TRBJ1-2 | TRBD1 | few | TRBV27 | CASSSGTGVHYGYTF | TGTGCCAGCAGTTCCGGGACAGGGGTTCACTATGGCTACACCTTC
TRBJ2-2 | NA | many | TRBV5-1 | CASSIAPASGELFF | TGCGCCAGCAGCATTGCCCCAGCGTCCGGGGAGCTGTTTTTT
TRBJ2-2 | NA | NA | TRBV7-9 | CASSSPSVAFTGELFF | TGTGCCAGCAGCTCCCCTAGCGTAGCGTTCACCGGGGAGCTGTTTTTT
TRBJ2-1 | NA | NA | TRBV20-1 | CSAGYNEQFF | TGCAGTGCTGGTTACAATGAGCAGTTCTTC
TRBJ2-2 | TRBD2 | NA | TRBV24-1 | CATSDLSTSGGTGELFF | TGTGCCACCAGTGATCTTTCGACTAGCGGGGGGACCGGGGAGCTGTTTTTT
TRBJ1-4 | NA | few | TRBV11-2 | CASSYSSTNEKLFF | TGTGCCAGCAGCTACAGCTCAACTAATGAAAAACTGTTTTTT
TRBJ2-3 | TRBD1 | NA | TRBV7-9 | CASTPGAGGASTDTQYF | TGTGCCAGCACTCCAGGAGCAGGGGGAGCCAGCACAGATACGCAGTATTTT
TRBJ1-2 | TRBD1 | NA | TRBV9 | CASSVGTGFDYGYTF | TGTGCCAGCAGCGTCGGGACAGGGTTTGACTATGGCTACACCTTC
TRBJ2-3 | TRBD2 | NA | TRBV13 | CASSERGAGDTQYF | TGTGCCAGCAGCGAGCGGGGGGCGGGAGATACGCAGTATTTT
TRBJ2-3 | NA | NA | TRBV12-3/TRBV12-4 | CASSTGQDTQYF | TGTGCCAGCAGCACAGGGCAAGATACGCAGTATTTT
TRBJ1-4 | NA | NA | TRBV7-2 | CASRPDRTNEKLFF | TGTGCCAGCAGACCAGACAGAACTAATGAAAAACTGTTTTTT
TRBJ1-2 | TRBD1 | NA | TRBV29-1 | CSSGTGGSYGYTF | TGCAGCTCCGGGACAGGGGGCAGCTATGGCTACACCTTC
TRBJ2-2 | TRBD1 | NA | TRBV7-2 | CASSPQGFAGELFF | TGTGCCAGCAGCCCACAGGGGTTCGCCGGGGAGCTGTTTTTT
TRBJ2-7 | NA | NA | TRBV6-2/TRBV6-3 | CASSYSDGQPVQYF | TGTGCCAGCAGTTACTCGGATGGGCAACCCGTGCAGTACTTC
TRBJ1-1 | NA | few | TRBV10-3 | CAIRSANTEAFF | TGTGCCATCAGGTCAGCGAACACTGAAGCTTTCTTT
TRBJ2-7 | NA | many | TRBV6-6 | CASSSAGGGRNEQYF | TGTGCCAGCAGTTCCGCAGGGGGGGGCCGGAACGAGCAGTACTTC
TRBJ2-2 | NA | NA | TRBV5-1 | CASSLSPGGVNTGELFF | TGCGCCAGCAGCTTGTCCCCCGGTGGAGTAAACACCGGGGAGCTGTTTTTT
TRBJ2-3 | TRBD2 | few | TRBV5-1 | CASSLGLAGAWGDTQYF | TGCGCCAGCAGCTTGGGACTAGCGGGGGCCTGGGGAGATACGCAGTATTTT
TRBJ1-2 | TRBD1 | few | TRBV5-1 | CASSAGQVYGYTF | TGCGCCAGCAGCGCCGGACAGGTCTATGGCTACACCTTC
TRBJ1-2 | NA | few | TRBV5-1 | CASSSPSDYYGYTF | TGCGCCAGCAGCTCGCCCTCAGATTACTATGGCTACACCTTC
TRBJ2-2 | NA | NA | TRBV7-2 | CASRAGTDLRGTGELFF | TGTGCCAGCAGGGCCGGGACGGACCTCCGAGGCACCGGGGAGCTGTTTTTT